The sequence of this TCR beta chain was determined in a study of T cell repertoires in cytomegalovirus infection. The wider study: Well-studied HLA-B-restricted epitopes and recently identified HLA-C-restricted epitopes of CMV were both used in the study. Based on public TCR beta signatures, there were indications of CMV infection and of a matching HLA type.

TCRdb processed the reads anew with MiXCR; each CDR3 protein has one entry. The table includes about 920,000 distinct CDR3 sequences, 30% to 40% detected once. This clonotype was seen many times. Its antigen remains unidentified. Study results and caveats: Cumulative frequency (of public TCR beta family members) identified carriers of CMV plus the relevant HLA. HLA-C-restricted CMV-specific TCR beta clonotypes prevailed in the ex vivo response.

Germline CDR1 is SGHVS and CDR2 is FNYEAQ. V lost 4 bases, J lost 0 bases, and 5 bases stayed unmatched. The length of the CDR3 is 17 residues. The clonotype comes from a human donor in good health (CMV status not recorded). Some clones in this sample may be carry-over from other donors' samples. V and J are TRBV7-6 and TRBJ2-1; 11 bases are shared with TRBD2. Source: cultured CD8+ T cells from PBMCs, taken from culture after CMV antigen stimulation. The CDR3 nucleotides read TGTGCCAGCAGCTCCGTAGCGGGGGGGGGCTCCTACAATGAGCAGTTCTTC. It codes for CASSSVAGGGSYNEQFF.